This is a list of T cell receptor beta chains from one sample in a study of patients and donors after allogeneic stem cell transplantation. TCRdb re-called the RT-PCR reads through MiXCR, storing one row per CDR3 protein. The sample has roughly 940,000 distinct CDR3 sequences, about 20% seen once. Sequenced sample: blood, either unsorted or a sorted T cell fraction (not recorded which). Receptors originate from a human donor who was either an allogeneic HSCT recipient or a stem cell or donor lymphocyte infusion donor (not recorded which). It is not recorded whose cells these are; they may come from a transplant donor. CDR3s include the opening cysteine and the closing phenylalanine or tryptophan. D genes are given only for firm matches. Only part of the rows carry a size: once, few, many, or a class if the clone is expanded.

CDR3 length,J gene,clone size,D gene,V gene,CDR3 protein,CDR3 DNA
15,TRBJ2-7,.,TRBD2,TRBV7-2,CASKREASGTYVQYF,TGTGCCAGCAAGAGGGAGGCTAGCGGGACGTACGTGCAGTACTTC
15,TRBJ2-3,few,TRBD2,TRBV14,CASSQSLAGADTQYF,TGTGCCAGCAGCCAATCCCTAGCGGGGGCAGATACGCAGTATTTT
14,TRBJ2-5,.,.,TRBV24-1,CATSVEDSWETQYF,TGTGCCACCAGTGTGGAGGACTCGTGGGAGACCCAGTACTTC
16,TRBJ2-5,few,TRBD1,TRBV5-6,CASSLVFQGDLETQYF,TGTGCCAGCAGCTTGGTATTTCAGGGGGATCTGGAGACCCAGTACTTC
13,TRBJ2-4,.,.,TRBV3-1,CASSPPGENIQYF,TGTGCCAGCAGCCCTCCAGGGGAAAACATTCAGTACTTC
13,TRBJ1-2,.,TRBD1,TRBV25-1,CASSEWGQYGYTF,TGTGCCAGCAGTGAATGGGGACAGTATGGCTACACCTTC
16,TRBJ1-1,few,TRBD1,TRBV5-1,CASSLEGQGKGTEAFF,TGCGCCAGCAGCTTGGAGGGACAGGGAAAGGGCACTGAAGCTTTCTTT
14,TRBJ2-1,few,TRBD1,TRBV6-1,CATLRDREGNEQFF,TGTGCCACCCTCCGGGACAGGGAAGGAAATGAGCAGTTCTTC
17,TRBJ2-2,many,TRBD2,TRBV25-1,CASSPRPAGGADGELFF,TGTGCCAGCAGTCCTCGCCCTGCGGGGGGCGCAGACGGGGAGCTGTTTTTT
16,TRBJ2-2,.,TRBD2,TRBV9,CASSVSSGVNTGELFF,TGTGCCAGCAGCGTATCAAGCGGGGTTAACACCGGGGAGCTGTTTTTT
16,TRBJ2-1,few,.,TRBV20-1,CSARDSGTSNYNEQFF,TGCAGTGCTAGAGATAGTGGGACATCGAATTACAATGAGCAGTTCTTC
16,TRBJ2-1,few,TRBD2,TRBV5-4,CASSLGGRMTGNEQFF,TGTGCCAGCAGCTTGGGCGGGAGGATGACAGGCAATGAGCAGTTCTTC
13,TRBJ2-2,.,.,TRBV6-6,CASRPEYTGELFF,TGTGCCAGCAGACCAGAGTACACCGGGGAGCTGTTTTTT
14,TRBJ2-1,few,.,TRBV27,CASSLSGRGNEQFF,TGTGCCAGCAGTTTATCGGGTCGGGGCAATGAGCAGTTCTTC
17,TRBJ1-1,few,.,TRBV6-1,CASRRPEFGGLNTEAFF,TGTGCCAGCAGGAGGCCCGAGTTCGGAGGGCTGAACACTGAAGCTTTCTTT
18,TRBJ1-5,.,TRBD1,TRBV4-3,CASSQEAGQGNSNQPQHF,TGCGCCAGCAGCCAAGAAGCAGGACAGGGAAATAGCAATCAGCCCCAGCATTTT
16,TRBJ1-1,once,.,TRBV7-9,CASSPGTAGRDTEAFF,TGTGCCAGCAGCCCAGGGACCGCAGGGAGGGACACTGAAGCTTTCTTT
18,TRBJ2-3,few,TRBD2,TRBV12-3/TRBV12-4,CASSLELAGGPSTDTQYF,TGTGCCAGCAGTTTAGAGCTAGCGGGGGGGCCGAGCACAGATACGCAGTATTTT
15,TRBJ2-2,few,.,TRBV5-1,CASTVGGQNTGELFF,TGCGCCAGCACCGTGGGGGGCCAGAACACCGGGGAGCTGTTTTTT
17,TRBJ1-3,.,TRBD1,TRBV5-4,CASSPTGTGTSGNTIYF,TGTGCCAGCAGCCCAACCGGGACAGGAACCTCTGGAAACACCATATATTTT
14,TRBJ1-6,few,.,TRBV6-5,CASSWDRVNSPLHF,TGTGCCAGCAGTTGGGACCGGGTAAATTCACCCCTCCACTTT
16,TRBJ1-2,few,.,TRBV7-9,CASSLPPAQGDYGYTF,TGTGCCAGCAGCTTACCCCCTGCCCAGGGTGACTATGGCTACACCTTC
15,TRBJ1-2,many,TRBD1,TRBV12-3/TRBV12-4,CASSSTGAHHYGYTF,TGTGCCAGCAGTTCTACAGGGGCCCACCACTATGGCTACACCTTC
15,TRBJ1-5,many,.,TRBV4-3,CASSQDYGSNQPQHF,TGCGCCAGCAGCCAAGATTATGGGAGCAATCAGCCCCAGCATTTT
14,TRBJ1-2,.,TRBD1,TRBV5-6,CASSDWTGPHGYTF,TGTGCCAGCAGCGACTGGACAGGGCCCCATGGCTACACCTTC
15,TRBJ1-2,few,.,TRBV20-1,CSARVGGSGTGGYTF,TGCAGTGCTAGAGTCGGTGGGTCGGGAACGGGTGGCTACACCTTC
13,TRBJ2-5,many,.,TRBV3-1,CASSQGRQETQYF,TGTGCCAGCAGCCAAGGACGGCAAGAGACCCAGTACTTC
14,TRBJ2-3,.,.,TRBV9,CASSDPRATDTQYF,TGTGCCAGCAGTGATCCTCGGGCCACAGATACGCAGTATTTT
12,TRBJ2-7,.,.,TRBV3-1,CASSQSPAVQYF,TGTGCCAGCAGCCAAAGCCCGGCGGTGCAGTACTTC
14,TRBJ1-5,.,.,TRBV7-3,CASSLTLANQPQHF,TGTGCCAGCAGCTTGACATTAGCAAATCAGCCCCAGCATTTT
19,TRBJ2-3,.,TRBD1,TRBV18,CASSPRPGTGGGITDTQYF,TGTGCCAGCTCACCGCGTCCCGGGACAGGGGGCGGAATCACAGATACGCAGTATTTT
11,TRBJ1-2,.,.,TRBV7-9,CASSAQEGYTF,TGTGCCAGCAGCGCCCAGGAGGGCTACACCTTC
14,TRBJ1-1,once,TRBD1,TRBV7-2,CASRYDRGDTEAFF,TGTGCCAGCAGATACGACAGGGGGGACACTGAAGCTTTCTTT
17,TRBJ1-6,.,.,TRBV4-2,CASSQDYGNSYNSPLHF,TGTGCCAGCAGCCAAGATTATGGCAACTCCTATAATTCACCCCTCCACTTT
13,TRBJ2-1,few,.,TRBV4-2,CASSHRRHNEQFF,TGTGCCAGCAGCCACCGGCGCCACAATGAGCAGTTCTTC
14,TRBJ1-3,.,TRBD1,TRBV6-1,CASRRTGDGNTIYF,TGTGCCAGCAGACGTACAGGGGATGGAAACACCATATATTTT
16,TRBJ2-2,few,TRBD2,TRBV11-1,CASSSTSGFGSGELFF,TGTGCCAGCAGCTCGACTAGCGGCTTCGGTTCCGGGGAGCTGTTTTTT
14,TRBJ1-2,.,.,TRBV6-2/TRBV6-3,CASVVEGRSYGYTF,TGTGCCAGCGTCGTTGAGGGGCGGTCCTATGGCTACACCTTC
15,TRBJ2-3,few,.,TRBV12-3/TRBV12-4,CASSLGTAQADTQYF,TGTGCCAGCAGTCTAGGGACGGCCCAAGCAGATACGCAGTATTTT
20,TRBJ2-1,few,TRBD2,TRBV20-1,CSARDRLRSGSRSSYNEQFF,TGCAGTGCTAGAGATCGTCTGAGGAGCGGGAGCCGGAGCTCCTACAATGAGCAGTTCTTC
13,TRBJ1-2,.,.,TRBV29-1,CSVGDRQPHGYTF,TGCAGCGTGGGGGACCGACAGCCCCATGGCTACACCTTC
15,TRBJ2-2,.,TRBD2,TRBV27,CASSFEAGDTGELFF,TGTGCCAGCAGTTTCGAAGCGGGAGACACCGGGGAGCTGTTTTTT
15,TRBJ2-3,.,.,TRBV12-3/TRBV12-4,CASIRGPHWRGTQYF,TGTGCCAGCATCCGGGGCCCCCATTGGAGAGGTACGCAGTATTTT
17,TRBJ2-2,few,TRBD2,TRBV4-1,CASSQPRLAGVSGELFF,TGCGCCAGCAGCCAACCCCGGCTAGCGGGAGTGTCCGGGGAGCTGTTTTTT
13,TRBJ2-7,many,TRBD2,TRBV12-3/TRBV12-4,CASSFRLAAEQYF,TGTGCCAGCAGTTTTCGACTAGCTGCCGAGCAGTACTTC
17,TRBJ2-1,.,.,TRBV28,CASSLPPAGRNYNEQFF,TGTGCCAGCAGTTTACCCCCGGCGGGACGTAATTACAATGAGCAGTTCTTC
15,TRBJ2-7,.,TRBD1,TRBV10-3,CAIGVTGTGSYEQYF,TGTGCCATAGGGGTCACCGGGACAGGGTCTTACGAGCAGTACTTC
17,TRBJ2-1,.,TRBD1,TRBV12-3/TRBV12-4,CASRGQGDDSSYNEQFF,TGTGCCAGCAGAGGACAGGGCGATGATAGCTCCTACAATGAGCAGTTCTTC
15,TRBJ2-1,.,TRBD1,TRBV24-1,CATSGRQGMRYEQFF,TGTGCCACCAGTGGCCGACAGGGGATGAGATATGAGCAGTTCTTC